What follows are 4 T cell receptor beta chains derived from one specimen sequenced in a study of shared clonotypes between healthy human individuals. Measured with immunoSEQ multiplex PCR; TCRdb has only the in-frame clones, and not every one. This repertoire shows approximately 2,200,000 clones, about 92% found once; its top ten account for more than 1.5%. Naive CD8 populations comprised CD45RO-negative cells positively selected for CCR7, excluding terminally differentiated effector memory CD45RA+ cells. Sequencing used naive CD8+ T cells from PBMCs. The source is a man younger than 30 in good health. Some clones in this sample may be carry-over from other donors' samples.

The chain joins TRBV7-9 to TRBJ1-2; 7 bases map to TRBD1. With V trimmed by 9 bases and J by 4 bases, 8 bases remained unmatched. The CDR3 has 13 residues. Germline assignment: CDR1 SEHNR and CDR2 FQNEAQ (reference sequence). In DNA, the CDR3 is TGTGCCAGTCGGGACAGTGCTGTCTATGGCTACACCTTC. Translated, it gives CASRDSAVYGYTF.

This chain links TRBV6-4 with TRBJ2-7; the D gene could be TRBD1 or TRBD2 (5 bases each). Germline V CDR1 and CDR2: MRHNA, SNTAGT. This CDR3 spans 13 amino acids. Trimming removed 6 bases from V and 3 bases from J, with 12 bases in between. In nucleotides, the CDR3 is TGTGCCAGCAGCTGGGACCCCAACTACGAGCAGTACTTC. As protein: CASSWDPNYEQYF.

This chain links TRBV7-2 with TRBJ2-3; possibly TRBD1 for D (6 bases). Germline CDR1 and CDR2: SGHTA and FQGNSA. The germline V and J ends were trimmed by 2 bases and 4 bases, with 13 bases remaining between them. The CDR3 is 15 residues long. CDR3 nucleotide sequence: TGTGCCAGCAGCTTATACAGGGAAAGGCCAGATACGCAGTATTTT. Its protein product is CASSLYRERPDTQYF.

This clone was detected a few times. This sequence joins TRBV6-1 and TRBJ1-1; D gene ambiguous. Germline CDR1 reads MNHNS; CDR2 reads SASEGT. The CDR3 runs to 12 residues. V lost 7 bases, J lost 6 bases, and 12 bases lay in between. CDR3 DNA sequence: TGTGCCAGCATAGTTGGTGTGGCTGAAGCTTTCTTT. As protein: CASIVGVAEAFF.